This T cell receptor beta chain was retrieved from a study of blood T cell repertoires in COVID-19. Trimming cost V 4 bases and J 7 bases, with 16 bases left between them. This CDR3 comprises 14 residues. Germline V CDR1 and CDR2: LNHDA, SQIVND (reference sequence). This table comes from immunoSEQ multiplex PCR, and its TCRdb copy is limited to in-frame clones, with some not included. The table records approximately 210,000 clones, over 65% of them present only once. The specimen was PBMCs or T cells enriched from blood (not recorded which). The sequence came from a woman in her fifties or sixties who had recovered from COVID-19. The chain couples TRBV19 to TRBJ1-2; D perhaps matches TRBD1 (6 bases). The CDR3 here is CASSTLTGLRGYTF. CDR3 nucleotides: TGTGCCAGTAGTACTCTAACAGGGCTGCGTGGCTACACCTTC.